These 2 T cell receptor beta chains were all obtained from the same sample, sequenced in a study of cytotoxic CD8 clonotypes in ibrutinib-treated CLL (dated by TCRdb to the early 2020s). The receptor library was made with the immunoSEQ multiplex PCR assay. TCRdb holds this immuneACCESS table with in-frame rearrangements only. Some clones are missing; in checked studies, unresolved V genes explain under half, and the rest has no known cause. The sample table holds some 200,000 clones, of which approximately 68% were seen once. The top ten clonotypes cover around 15% of the sample. The time point label, as the study defines it: approximately 2 years on ibrutinib. The specimen was PBMCs, collected after 24 months of ibrutinib treatment. The receptors originated from a human donor with chronic lymphocytic leukemia.

The rearrangement links TRBV29-1 to TRBJ2-5; D remains unclear. This CDR3 is 12 amino acids long. Per the germline V gene, CDR1 is SQVTM and CDR2 is ANQGSEA. V was shortened by 6 bases and J by 0 bases, with 8 bases between the two germline ends. The CDR3 loop is CSVKSNQETQYF. The CDR3 DNA reads as TGCAGCGTGAAGAGCAACCAAGAGACCCAGTACTTC.

The sample holds a few counts of this clone. CDR3 sequence reads: CASSLAALNTEAFF. The CDR3 region has the DNA TGTGCCAGCAGCTTAGCGGCACTTAACACTGAAGCTTTCTTT. V gene TRBV7-9 combines with J gene TRBJ1-1; D is unresolved. There are 14 residues in the CDR3. Germline assignment: CDR1 SEHNR and CDR2 FQNEAQ (reference sequence). Trimming left V 0 bases short and J 2 bases short, with 7 bases between.